This T cell receptor (beta chain) was sequenced for a study of blood T cell repertoires in COVID-19. Across the whole study: Samples representing acute and convalescent COVID-19 were sourced from the United States, Italy and Spain. Sample material is recorded as cDNA or gDNA derived from T cells, B-cell-depleted T cells, or PBMCs.

As processed by the authors: Amplification with reference gene primers provided the estimates of nucleated cell counts. Clones were sequenced by immunoSEQ multiplex PCR, and TCRdb holds only the in-frame ones, with some missing. The V and J calls and the clone size are those of that table, but D and trimming were determined from the DNA. Of 270,000 or so clones detected, under 90% appear once; the ten largest clones hold roughly 3.1%. The sample comprised peripheral blood. The source is a woman between 18 and 30 years old with acute or convalescent COVID-19.

CDR3 in DNA: TGTGCCAGCAGTGATTTAAAAGGCGGGGGGAATAATTCACCCCTCCACTTT. Translation gives CASSDLKGGGNNSPLHF. This sequence joins TRBV25-1 and TRBJ1-6; a weak D match, TRBD1 (5 bases). There are 17 residues in the CDR3. Germline assignment: CDR1 MGHDK and CDR2 SYGVNS. Trimming pared 3 bases from V and 5 bases from J, leaving 17 bases between.